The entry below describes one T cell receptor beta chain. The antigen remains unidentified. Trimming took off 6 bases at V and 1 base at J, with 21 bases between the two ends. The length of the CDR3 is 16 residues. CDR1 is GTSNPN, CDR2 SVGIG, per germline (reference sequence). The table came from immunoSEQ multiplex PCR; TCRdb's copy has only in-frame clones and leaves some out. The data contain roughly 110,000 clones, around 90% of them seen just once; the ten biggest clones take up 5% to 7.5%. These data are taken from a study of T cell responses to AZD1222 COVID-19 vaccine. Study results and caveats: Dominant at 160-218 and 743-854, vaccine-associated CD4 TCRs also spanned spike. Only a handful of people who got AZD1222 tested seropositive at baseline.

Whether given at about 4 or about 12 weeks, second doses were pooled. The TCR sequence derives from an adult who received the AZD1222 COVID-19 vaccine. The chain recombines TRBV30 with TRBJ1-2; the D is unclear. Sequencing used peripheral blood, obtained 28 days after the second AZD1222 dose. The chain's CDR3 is CACRERQFNYNYGYTF. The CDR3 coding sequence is TGTGCCTGCCGTGAACGGCAATTCAACTATAACTATGGCTACACCTTC.